This T cell receptor beta chain comes out of a study of blood T cell repertoires in COVID-19. V dropped 3 bases and J dropped 4; count of bases not matched to a gene: 6. CDR1 is KGHSH and CDR2 is LQKENI in the germline V gene. This CDR3 is built from 16 residues. As handled by the study authors: Researchers report that nucleated cell counts were estimated from reference gene primer amplification. Only in-frame clones appear in the TCRdb table, and some are missing; sequencing was by immunoSEQ multiplex PCR. V and J calls and clone size are given by that table; D and trimming were obtained from the DNA. Among around 430,000 clones, about 86% were seen once, and the ten largest hold roughly a tenth. Donors of Cohort 3 who recovered were those that had two negative PCRs, clearance, or symptom resolution.

This sequence originates from a woman aged 45-60 years who had recovered from COVID-19. V is TRBV18 and J is TRBJ2-2; 9 positions agree with TRBD2. The material sequenced was PBMCs or T cells enriched from blood (not recorded which). The CDR3 coding sequence is TGTGCCAGCTCACCTCTTTCTAGCGGGACCACCGGGGAGCTGTTTTTT. This gives the protein CASSPLSSGTTGELFF.